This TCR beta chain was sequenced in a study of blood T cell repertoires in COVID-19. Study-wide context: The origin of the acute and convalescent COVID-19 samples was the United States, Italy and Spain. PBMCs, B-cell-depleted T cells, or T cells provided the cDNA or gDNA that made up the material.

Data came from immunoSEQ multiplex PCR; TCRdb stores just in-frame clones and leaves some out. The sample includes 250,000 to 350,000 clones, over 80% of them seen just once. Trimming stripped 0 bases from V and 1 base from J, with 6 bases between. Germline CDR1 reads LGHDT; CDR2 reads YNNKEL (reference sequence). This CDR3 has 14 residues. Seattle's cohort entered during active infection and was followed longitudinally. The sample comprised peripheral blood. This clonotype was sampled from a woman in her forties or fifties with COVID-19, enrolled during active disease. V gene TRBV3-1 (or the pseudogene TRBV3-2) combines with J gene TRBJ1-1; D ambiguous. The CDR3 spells CASSQDPGNTEAFF. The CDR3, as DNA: TGTGCCAGCAGCCAAGATCCGGGGAACACTGAAGCTTTCTTT.